This TCR beta chain came from a study of technical replicates of blood from a handful of donors. This CDR3 region has 10 residues. V lost 8 bases to trimming and J lost 12 bases, with 14 bases between them. Germline V gene lookup returns CDR1 SQVTM and CDR2 ANQGSEA. Profiled with immunoSEQ multiplex PCR; TCRdb holds only in-frame clones, not every one. The table has tens of thousands of clones, approximately 94% seen once. This chain uses TRBV29-1 with TRBJ2-1; D is undetermined. This receptor was taken from a human donor in good health. The sequencing input was T cells isolated from PBMCs. The CDR3 protein is CSSVSGGQFF. CDR3 bases: TGCAGCTCTGTCTCAGGTGGGCAGTTCTTC.